The clone carrying this T cell receptor beta chain is termed large. The data originate from a study of circulating CD8 cells and anti-PD-1 response in melanoma. TCR libraries were prepared from approximately 15 ng of total RNA with the QIAseq Immune Repertoire TCR panel. TCRdb reanalysed the reads using MiXCR and keeps one entry per CDR3 protein. The table lists 400 to 500 distinct CDR3 sequences, about 12% of them singletons. This CDR3 has 14 residues. The germline V and J ends were trimmed by 5 bases and 8 bases, with 16 bases remaining between them. CDR1 is MNHEY and CDR2 is SMNVEV in the germline V gene (reference sequence). Live CD3+CD8+TCRalphabeta+ cells were sorted into four subsets by PD-1 and/or TIGIT.

The chain recombines TRBV27 with TRBJ2-1; TRBD2 might be the D (6 bases). The receptor's source is a human donor with melanoma. The sequencing used CD8+ T cells from PBMCs, collected at baseline or after one month of anti-PD-1 therapy (not recorded which). The CDR3 here is CASSPGLSRDEQFF. The CDR3 DNA is TGTGCCAGCAGTCCCGGACTATCTAGGGATGAGCAGTTCTTC.